These 24 T cell receptor beta chains came from one sample sequenced in a study of blood T cell repertoires in COVID-19. Profiling relied on immunoSEQ multiplex PCR, and the TCRdb table lists in-frame clones only, not all of them. The table has 70,000 or so clones, roughly nine tenths seen once. What was sequenced was peripheral blood. The receptors originated from a man in his forties or fifties with acute or convalescent COVID-19.

V gene TRBV7-2 combines with J gene TRBJ2-1; 9 bases fit TRBD1. Trimming cost V 4 bases and J 2 bases; bases outside gene matches: 3. Germline CDR1 is SGHTA and CDR2 is FQGNSA. The CDR3 loop spans 15 amino acids. CDR3 nucleotides: TGTGCCAGCAGCTCGGGACAGGGAACCTACAATGAGCAGTTCTTC. Protein sequence: CASSSGQGTYNEQFF.

V gene TRBV28 combines with J gene TRBJ1-3; TRBD1 might be the D (6 bases). The CDR3 runs to 14 residues. V lost 6 bases and J 4 bases, leaving 13 bases between the germline ends. Germline CDR1 is MDHEN and CDR2 is SYDVKM. CDR3 residues: CASRATGTGNTIYF. DNA for the CDR3: TGTGCCAGCAGGGCTACAGGGACCGGAAACACCATATATTTT.

This rearrangement joins TRBV5-1 to TRBJ1-5; 11 bases agree with TRBD1. J gave up 7 bases and V 2 bases, and 2 bases lay outside the gene matches. Germline V lookup: CDR1 SGHRS, CDR2 YFSETQ. CDR3 length equals 14 residues. The CDR3 protein is CASSLGTGGQPQHF. CDR3 nucleotide sequence: TGCGCCAGCAGCTTAGGGACAGGGGGACAGCCCCAGCATTTT.

This clone was picked up one time. The chain uses TRBV18 and TRBJ1-5; TRBD1 matches 7 bases. From germline, CDR1 is KGHSH and CDR2 LQKENI. The CDR3 totals 15 residues. The ends lost 6 bases at V and 4 bases at J; junction bases unmatched: 9. The CDR3 here is CASSNRTGLNQPQHF. The CDR3, as DNA: TGTGCCAGCTCTAATCGGACAGGCCTAAATCAGCCCCAGCATTTT.

V and J are TRBV4-1 and TRBJ2-1; D call uncertain. Germline CDR1 reads MGHRA; CDR2 reads YSYEKL. There are 13 residues in the CDR3. Trimming removed 5 bases at V and 7 bases at J, with 12 bases between. CDR3 sequence (DNA): TGCGCCAGCAGCGACCTTCTGAGGAATGAGCAGTTCTTC. It yields the protein CASSDLLRNEQFF.

The chain joins TRBV3-1 (or the pseudogene TRBV3-2) to TRBJ2-1, with 7 bases fitting TRBD2. The CDR3 covers 16 residues. The V gene end was trimmed by 4 bases and the J gene end by 4 bases; junction bases not matched to a gene: 10. Per germline, CDR1 LGHDT and CDR2 YNNKEL (reference sequence). For the CDR3, the DNA is TGTGCCAGCAGCCCATTAACGAGCGGGACTTACAATGAGCAGTTCTTC. Protein product: CASSPLTSGTYNEQFF.

The chain carries TRBV18 and TRBJ2-6; 7 nucleotides align to TRBD1. Trimming took 1 base from V and 0 from J; bases not matched to a gene: 0. Germline values: CDR1 KGHSH, CDR2 LQKENI. CDR3 size: 16 residues. Written as DNA, the CDR3 is TGTGCCAGCTCACCACAGGGGGCCTCTGGGGCCAACGTCCTGACTTTC. Its translation is CASSPQGASGANVLTF.

The V and J genes are TRBV9 and TRBJ2-2; a weak D match, TRBD2 (5 bases). With 4 bases removed from V and 0 bases from J, the gap between germline ends came to 13 bases. The CDR3 contains 16 residues. From germline, CDR1 is SGDLS and CDR2 YYNGEE. CDR3 protein: CASSPRAGTNTGELFF. The CDR3 nucleotides are TGTGCCAGCAGCCCGCGGGCCGGGACGAACACCGGGGAGCTGTTTTTT. The whole variable domain, remainder taken from reference TRBV9 and TRBJ2-2, is DSGVTQTPKHLITATGQRVTLRCSPRSGDLSVYWYQQSLDQGLQFLIQYYNGEERAKGNILERFSAQQFPDLHSELNLSSLELGDSALYFCASSPRAGTNTGELFFGEGSRLTVL.

About this clone: The sample holds other DNA sequences that translate to the same CDR3. The chain employs TRBV5-1 and TRBJ2-3; no clear D. The V gene's germline CDR1 is SGHRS and CDR2 YFSETQ. Trimming took off 3 bases at V and 0 bases at J, with 5 bases between the two ends. The CDR3 consists of 13 residues. DNA of the CDR3: TGCGCCAGCAGCTCCACTAGCACAGATACGCAGTATTTT. Its protein product is CASSSTSTDTQYF.

The V call is TRBV28, the J call TRBJ1-5; a possible D gene is TRBD1 (5 bases). The CDR3 is made up of 15 amino acids. Germline lookup yields CDR1 MDHEN and CDR2 SYDVKM. V was trimmed by 5 bases and J by 1 base, leaving 12 bases between them. The CDR3 protein is CASSPSQGSNQPQHF. CDR3 DNA: TGTGCCAGCAGTCCTAGTCAGGGAAGCAATCAGCCCCAGCATTTT.

This clone occurred once. The chain links TRBV4-2 to TRBJ1-5; 7 nucleotides line up with TRBD1. J lost 5 bases, V lost 1 base, and 8 bases had no gene match. Germline V gene lookup returns CDR1 LGHNA and CDR2 YNFKEQ. The CDR3 covers 16 residues. Written as DNA, the CDR3 is TGTGCCAGCAGCCAAGTGCAGGGGGGAGGTGATCAGCCCCAGCATTTT. Its translation: CASSQVQGGGDQPQHF.

The genes are TRBV6-2 or TRBV6-3 and TRBJ2-1; 7 nucleotides agree with TRBD1. CDR3 length: 15 residues. Germline values: CDR1 MNHEY, CDR2 SVGEGT. V lost 7 bases, J lost 1 base, and 7 bases stayed unmatched. This CDR3 reads CASTPDRDSYNEQFF. CDR3 coding DNA: TGTGCCAGCACCCCCGACAGGGATTCCTACAATGAGCAGTTCTTC.

The chain recombines TRBV19 with TRBJ2-1; 7 positions match TRBD1. The V gene end was trimmed by 8 bases and the J gene end by 4 bases; junction bases not matched to a gene: 8. CDR1 and CDR2 (germline): LNHDA, SQIVND (reference sequence). The CDR3 sequence is 14 residues long. CDR3 nucleotides: TGTGCCAGTTGGTCCGGGACAGTTTACAATGAGCAGTTCTTC. This translates into CASWSGTVYNEQFF.

The V call is TRBV9, the J call TRBJ2-2; 10 positions match TRBD2. The germline V gene has CDR1 SGDLS and CDR2 YYNGEE. The CDR3 has 16 residues. V was clipped by 2 bases and J by 6 bases; unmatched bases: 7. The CDR3 here is CASSVRSGGAPGELFF. Here the CDR3 DNA reads TGTGCCAGCAGCGTCCGAAGCGGGGGGGCCCCCGGGGAGCTGTTTTTT.

The chain recombines TRBV9 with TRBJ2-1; 10 nucleotides line up with TRBD2. The ends lost 0 bases at V and 4 bases at J; junction bases unmatched: 4. The V gene's germline CDR1 is SGDLS and CDR2 YYNGEE. The CDR3 runs to 16 residues. In nucleotides, the CDR3 is TGTGCCAGCAGCGTAGCTAGCGGGAGCCCATACAATGAGCAGTTCTTC. It encodes CASSVASGSPYNEQFF.

This rearrangement joins TRBV15 to TRBJ1-4, with 8 bases fitting TRBD1. After removal of 0 bases from V and 5 bases from J, the junction contained 11 bases not matched to a gene. This CDR3 spans 18 amino acids. Germline loops: CDR1 LNHNV, CDR2 YYDKDF (reference sequence). CDR3 region: CATSRDPAQGAINEKLFF. In DNA form, the CDR3 reads TGTGCCACCAGCAGAGATCCGGCGCAGGGGGCGATAAATGAAAAACTGTTTTTT. The variable domain in full, with the rest retrieved from reference TRBV15 and TRBJ1-4, is DAMVIQNPRYQVTQFGKPVTLSCSQTLNHNVMYWYQQKSSQAPKLLFHYYDKDFNNEADTPDNFQSRRPNTSFCFLDIRSPGLGDTAMYLCATSRDPAQGAINEKLFFGSGTQLSVL.

This clone has just a few counts. The chain uses TRBV5-6 and TRBJ2-3; D possibly corresponds to TRBD2 (5 bases). Germline loops: CDR1 SGHDT, CDR2 YYEEEE. V lost 2 bases and J 4 bases, leaving 8 bases between the germline ends. This CDR3 is 13 amino acids long. In DNA, the CDR3 is TGTGCCAGCAGCTTCCTAGCAGCAGATACGCAGTATTTT. This codes for CASSFLAADTQYF.

V and J are TRBV9 and TRBJ1-1; no firm D call. The V end lost 1 base, the J end lost 1 base, and 8 bases lay between the germline ends. The CDR3 runs 14 residues. Germline CDR1 reads SGDLS; CDR2 reads YYNGEE. CDR3 amino acids: CASSVSGSNTEAFF. In nucleotides, the CDR3 is TGTGCCAGCAGCGTATCGGGTTCGAACACTGAAGCTTTCTTT.

This sequence joins TRBV7-9 and TRBJ2-2; 12 bases match TRBD2. V lost 6 bases to trimming and J lost 7 bases; unmatched junction nucleotides: 9. The germline CDR1 and CDR2 sequences are SEHNR and FQNEAQ (reference sequence). The CDR3 sequence is 16 residues long. CDR3 in amino acids: CASRTPSGGAVGELFF. The CDR3 nucleotides are TGTGCCAGCAGAACCCCTAGCGGGGGGGCCGTCGGGGAGCTGTTTTTT.

V gene TRBV7-8 combines with J gene TRBJ1-2, with D possibly being TRBD1 (6 bases). The length of the CDR3 is 15 residues. Per germline, CDR1 SGHVS and CDR2 FQNEAQ. Trimming took 1 base from V and 8 from J, leaving 17 bases between them. CDR3 coding DNA: TGTGCCAGCAGCTTAGGACCCTCAGGGGCTGGGGGCTACACCTTC. Translation: CASSLGPSGAGGYTF.

The chain recombines TRBV27 with TRBJ1-2; D is possibly TRBD1 (6 bases). Trimming pared 2 bases from V and 8 bases from J, leaving 15 bases between. Looked up from germline, CDR1 is MNHEY and CDR2 is SMNVEV (reference sequence). The CDR3 runs to 14 residues. The CDR3 reads CASSLGQGMIGYTF. In DNA form, the CDR3 reads TGTGCCAGCAGTTTAGGGCAGGGGATGATCGGCTACACCTTC.

V and J are TRBV6-5 and TRBJ1-4, with D hard to call. The CDR3 consists of 15 residues. With 5 bases removed from V and 7 bases from J, the gap between germline ends came to 17 bases. The germline V gene has CDR1 MNHEY and CDR2 SVGAGI. CDR3 region: CASSKPDGRSEKLFF. The CDR3, as DNA: TGTGCCAGCAGTAAACCGGACGGGAGGAGTGAAAAACTGTTTTTT.

The chain combines TRBV27 with TRBJ1-1; the match to TRBD1 covers 7 bases. The CDR3 is 14 amino acids. V lost 3 bases to trimming and J lost 6 bases; unmatched junction nucleotides: 7. Germline CDR1 is MNHEY and CDR2 is SMNVEV (reference sequence). The CDR3 reads CASSFYRDSPEAFF. In DNA, the CDR3 is TGTGCCAGCAGTTTTTACCGGGACAGCCCTGAAGCTTTCTTT.

V is TRBV28 and J is TRBJ2-3; a weak D match, TRBD2 (5 bases). V was trimmed by 1 base and J by 11 bases, leaving 22 bases between them. Germline CDR1 and CDR2: MDHEN and SYDVKM. This CDR3 is built from 16 residues. In DNA form, the CDR3 reads TGTGCCAGCAGTTTATATCGGACCCCAGTTGCGGGTGGGCAGTATTTT. Protein: CASSLYRTPVAGGQYF.